This paragraph covers one T cell receptor (beta chain) sequence. What it binds is not known. Distinct nucleotide sequences in the sample also encode this CDR3. The sample is drawn from a study of cytomegalovirus exposure and HLA in healthy donors. General observations from the study: While the bulk of TCR sequences proved rare, some public TCRs turned up in many donors. For most subjects, TCR beta sequences were reported to predict HLA-A and HLA-B alleles with accuracy. The listing of 160 or so TCR beta chains classed them as cytomegalovirus-associated.

The PCR was carried out with 60 Vbeta primers and 13 Jbeta primers. In the original analysis: As a later analysis found, there were approximately 80 million unique TCR beta chains, of which 8.5 million to 14 million were shared. Clones were sequenced by immunoSEQ multiplex PCR, and TCRdb holds only the in-frame ones, with some missing. That table is the source of V, J and clone size, and D and trimming were worked out from the DNA. Seen here are about 140,000 clones, 73% observed once, and the top ten hold over 1%. The origin of this receptor is a woman in her thirties or forties in good health and CMV-seronegative. Sequenced material: PBMCs.

The CDR3 DNA sequence: TGTGCCAGCAGCTTGGGAGGGGGCACTGAAGCTTTCTTT. It codes for CASSLGGGTEAFF. J is TRBJ1-1 and V is TRBV9; a possible D gene is TRBD1 (6 bases). This CDR3 region has 13 residues. V gave up 4 bases and J gave up 4 bases, with 11 bases separating them. The germline V gene has CDR1 SGDLS and CDR2 YYNGEE.